A selection of T cell receptor beta chains follows, all from one sample in a study of cytomegalovirus exposure and HLA in healthy donors. Clones were read by immunoSEQ multiplex PCR, and TCRdb kept only the in-frame ones, dropping some. The repertoire includes 75,000 to 100,000 clones, 65% to 80% of them detected once, and 16% sits in the top ten. The sample taken for sequencing was PBMCs. All receptors derive from a man aged 55-75 years in good health and CMV-seropositive. The CDR3 runs from the conserved cysteine through the conserved F or W. A D gene is named only where the DNA matches it firmly. Not all rows give a size; the values are once, few, many and, for expanded clones, a class.

TRBV5-1	NA	TRBJ1-3	NA	CASSPMRPDTRSGNTIYF	TGCGCCAGCAGCCCAATGCGCCCGGACACCCGCTCTGGAAACACCATATATTTT
TRBV19	NA	TRBJ2-5	NA	CASSIRRQPQETQYF	TGTGCCAGTAGTATAAGGAGACAGCCCCAGGAGACCCAGTACTTC
TRBV5-4	NA	TRBJ1-6	TRBD1	CASSLGTGTNSPLHF	TGTGCCAGCAGCTTGGGGACAGGGACAAACTCACCCCTCCACTTT
TRBV11-2	NA	TRBJ2-7	TRBD1	CASSRTGGQGSYEQYF	TGTGCCAGCAGCCGGACAGGGGGCCAGGGCTCCTACGAGCAGTACTTC
TRBV7-2	NA	TRBJ1-6	TRBD1	CASSLGQGGSPLHF	TGTGCCAGCAGCTTGGGACAGGGCGGTTCACCCCTCCACTTT
TRBV7-2	NA	TRBJ2-1	NA	CASSPDSRTYNEQFF	TGTGCCAGCAGCCCGGACAGTAGAACCTACAATGAGCAGTTCTTC
TRBV27	NA	TRBJ2-7	TRBD2	CASRTGGYEQYF	TGTGCCAGCAGAACCGGGGGGTACGAGCAGTACTTC
TRBV27	NA	TRBJ1-6	NA	CASSFFGGGSSYNSPLHF	TGTGCCAGCAGTTTCTTCGGCGGGGGGAGCTCCTATAATTCACCCCTCCACTTT
TRBV6-1	few	TRBJ2-1	TRBD2	CASSERAGGPFEQFF	TGTGCCAGCAGTGAACGAGCGGGGGGGCCGTTTGAGCAGTTCTTC
TRBV5-1	NA	TRBJ1-1	NA	CASSLVAGVSNTEAFF	TGCGCCAGCAGCTTAGTGGCAGGGGTATCGAACACTGAAGCTTTCTTT
TRBV5-1	NA	TRBJ2-5	NA	CASSLAVGEETQYF	TGCGCCAGCAGCTTGGCCGTGGGAGAAGAGACCCAGTACTTC
TRBV7-2	NA	TRBJ2-1	NA	CASSLEGWSEQFF	TGTGCCAGCAGCTTAGAAGGTTGGAGTGAGCAGTTCTTC
TRBV27	NA	TRBJ2-2	TRBD2	CASSSTSGVPLNTGELFF	TGTGCCAGCAGTTCGACTAGCGGGGTGCCCCTGAACACCGGGGAGCTGTTTTTT